This section outlines one TCR beta chain sequence together with its context. Its antigen is unknown. Profiling relied on immunoSEQ multiplex PCR, and the TCRdb table lists in-frame clones only, not all of them. In the table there are about 50,000 clones, about 90% of which are singletons. This sample was included in a study of siplizumab effects on memory and regulatory T cells. Study-wide findings and caveats: The study found that mappable alloreactive CD4+ clones averaged about 70% Treg-derived with siplizumab and roughly 30% in controls. Both greater diversity than memory cells and a major contribution to the alloresponse seemed to characterize naive T cells.

A few donor pairs also had unstimulated CD4+ and CD8+ naive and memory subsets sequenced. The origin of this receptor is a human donor in good health. Material: naive CD8+ T cells sorted from blood.

The DNA of the CDR3 is TGTGCTAGTGCCGGCCGGGACAGCTCCTACGAGCAGTACTTC. This encodes CASAGRDSSYEQYF. The chain uses TRBV12-5 and TRBJ2-7; 7 bases line up with TRBD1. CDR3 length: 14 amino acids. V lost 7 bases to trimming and J lost 0 bases; unmatched junction nucleotides: 6. Germline assignment: CDR1 LGHNT and CDR2 FRNRAP.